The present TCR beta chain was sequenced within a study of T cell repertoires in cytomegalovirus infection. Study-wide context: CMV epitopes, recently identified HLA-C-restricted and well-studied HLA-B-restricted, were used. CMV infection plus the matching HLA type was flagged by public TCR beta signatures. Regarding the study as a whole: Carriers of CMV and the relevant HLA type were discriminated by public TCR beta frequency.

This CDR3 has 17 amino acids. V was trimmed by 2 bases and J by 6 bases, leaving 20 bases between them. From germline, CDR1 is SEHNR and CDR2 FQNEAQ (reference sequence). MiXCR was run by TCRdb on the reads, yielding one entry per CDR3 protein. The sample holds roughly 700,000 distinct CDR3 sequences; 30% to 35% are singletons and the top ten take 15% to 20%. Notes on this clonotype: Its specificity is not known.

The sequence came from a human donor in good health (CMV status not recorded). Some clones in this sample may be carry-over from other donors' samples. The sample was cultured PBMCs, taken from culture after CMV antigen stimulation. V is TRBV7-9 and J is TRBJ2-1; weak D call: TRBD1 (5 bases). The CDR3 bases are TGTGCCAGCAGCTTACCCCCTCTAGGAGTTACAGGCAATGAGCAGTTCTTC. Translated, it gives CASSLPPLGVTGNEQFF.